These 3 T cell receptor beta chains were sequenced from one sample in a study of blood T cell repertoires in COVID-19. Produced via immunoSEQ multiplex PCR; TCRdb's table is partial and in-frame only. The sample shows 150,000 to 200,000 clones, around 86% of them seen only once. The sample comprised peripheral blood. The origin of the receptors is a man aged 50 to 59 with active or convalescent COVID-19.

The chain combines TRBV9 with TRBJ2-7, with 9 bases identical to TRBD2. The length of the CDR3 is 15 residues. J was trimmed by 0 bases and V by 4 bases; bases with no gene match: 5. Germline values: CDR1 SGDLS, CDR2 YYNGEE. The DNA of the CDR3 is TGTGCCAGCAGCTCCGGACTAGCGAGCTCCTACGAGCAGTACTTC. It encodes CASSSGLASSYEQYF. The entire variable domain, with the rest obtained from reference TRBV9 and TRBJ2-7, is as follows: DSGVTQTPKHLITATGQRVTLRCSPRSGDLSVYWYQQSLDQGLQFLIQYYNGEERAKGNILERFSAQQFPDLHSELNLSSLELGDSALYFCASSSGLASSYEQYFGPGTRLTVT.

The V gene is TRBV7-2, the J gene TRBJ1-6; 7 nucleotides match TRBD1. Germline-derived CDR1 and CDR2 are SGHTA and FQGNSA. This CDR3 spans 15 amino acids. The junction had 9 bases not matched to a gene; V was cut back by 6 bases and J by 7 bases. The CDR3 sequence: CASSRTWDRNSPLHF. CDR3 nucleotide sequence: TGTGCCAGCAGTCGTACTTGGGACAGAAATTCACCCCTCCACTTT.

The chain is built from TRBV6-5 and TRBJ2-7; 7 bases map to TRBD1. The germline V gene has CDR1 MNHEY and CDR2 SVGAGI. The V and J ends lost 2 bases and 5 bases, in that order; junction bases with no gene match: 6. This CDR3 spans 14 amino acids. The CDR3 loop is CASSYVGQGDEQYF. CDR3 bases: TGTGCCAGCAGTTACGTGGGGCAGGGGGACGAGCAGTACTTC.